The 9 T cell receptor beta chains given below trace back to one sample, sequenced in a study of T cells in Graves' hyperthyroidism and ophthalmopathy. There were TCR beta CDR3 regions amplified from RNA transcripts. RT-PCR in the first round (using the HTBI primer set) targeted the TCR CDR3. TCRdb fed the multiplex PCR reads into MiXCR, producing one record per CDR3 protein. The sample includes about 380,000 distinct CDR3 sequences, roughly 15% of them seen just once. Sequencing was carried out using blood. These receptors all stem from a woman aged 30 to 39 with Graves' ophthalmopathy.

This clonotype was seen at least ten times. The CDR3: CASSLDLAGGPQYF. The CDR3 nucleotides read TGTGCCAGCAGCTTAGATCTAGCGGGGGGGCCCCAGTACTTC. This sequence joins TRBV11-2 and TRBJ2-5, with 12 bases fitting TRBD2. Unmatched junction bases numbered 2, after V lost 0 bases and J lost 9 bases. The CDR3 sequence is 14 residues long. Germline CDR1 SGHAT, CDR2 FQNNGV.

The V gene is TRBV5-4, the J gene TRBJ2-7; TRBD2 matches at 8 bases. This CDR3 has 17 amino acids. The trim removed 4 bases at V and 2 bases at J, leaving 14 bases unmatched. Germline CDR1 SGHNT, CDR2 YYREEE (reference sequence). The CDR3 nucleotides read TGTGCCAGCAGCCTCGCGGGGGGACACAAGGCAACCTACGAGCAGTACTTC. This sequence encodes CASSLAGGHKATYEQYF. Drawing the rest from reference TRBV5-4 and TRBJ2-7, the complete variable domain is ETGVTQSPTHLIKTRGQQVTLRCSSQSGHNTVSWYQQALGQGPQFIFQYYREEENGRGNFPPRFSGLQFPNYSSELNVNALELDDSALYLCASSLAGGHKATYEQYFGPGTRLTVT.

This clonotype has only a few counts. The chain joins TRBV6-5 to TRBJ2-7; D is unresolved. This CDR3 comprises 17 residues. The V gene's germline CDR1 is MNHEY and CDR2 SVGAGI. The V gene lost 0 bases and the J gene lost 4 bases, with 19 bases spanning the gap. The CDR3 sequence is CASSYSIGASNKYEQYF. The CDR3 coding sequence is TGTGCCAGCAGTTACTCGATAGGAGCGAGTAATAAGTACGAGCAGTACTTC.

In this sample, this clonotype turned up a few times. The J gene is TRBJ1-5, the V gene TRBV6-2 or TRBV6-3; 8 bases are shared with TRBD1. CDR1 is MNHEY and CDR2 is SVGEGT in the germline V gene. V lost 6 bases to trimming and J lost 4 bases; unmatched junction nucleotides: 8. The CDR3 has 15 amino acids. In DNA form, the CDR3 reads TGTGCCAGCAGCCCCGACAGGGGACCTAATCAGCCCCAGCATTTT. Protein sequence: CASSPDRGPNQPQHF.

This chain links TRBV5-4 with TRBJ1-2; 7 nucleotides align to TRBD1. The CDR3 runs to 16 residues. Germline assignment: CDR1 SGHNT and CDR2 YYREEE (reference sequence). V gave up 2 bases and J gave up 8 bases; unmatched junction bases: 15. The CDR3 loop reads CASSLQISTGAVGYTF. The CDR3 DNA reads TGTGCCAGCAGCTTACAAATTTCAACAGGGGCCGTAGGCTACACCTTC.

This clonotype has at least ten counts. This sequence joins TRBV6-1 and TRBJ1-6; D is uncertain. V was trimmed by 0 bases and J by 7 bases, leaving 10 bases between them. Germline V gives CDR1 MNHNS, CDR2 SASEGT. The CDR3 has 15 amino acids. For the CDR3, the DNA is TGTGCCAGCAGTGAAGCGTTCCGATTCAATTCACCCCTCCACTTT. It specifies CASSEAFRFNSPLHF.

This clonotype was counted at least ten times. This chain connects TRBV6-1 to TRBJ2-3, with D possibly called TRBD1 or TRBD2 (5 bases each). The CDR3 contains 14 residues. The germline V and J ends were trimmed by 8 bases and 0 bases, with 12 bases remaining between them. Germline-derived CDR1 and CDR2 are MNHNS and SASEGT. CDR3: CASSPRDSTDTQYF. CDR3 coding DNA: TGTGCCAGCTCACCCAGGGACAGCACAGATACGCAGTATTTT.

This chain connects TRBV4-1 to TRBJ2-1; D ambiguous. The germline V and J ends were trimmed by 4 bases and 0 bases, with 10 bases remaining between them. CDR1 and CDR2 from the germline V gene are MGHRA and YSYEKL. The CDR3 spans 15 residues. This CDR3 reads CASSRVESSYNEQFF. As DNA, the CDR3 is TGCGCCAGCAGCCGAGTGGAGAGCTCCTACAATGAGCAGTTCTTC.

The chain is built from TRBV6-2 or TRBV6-3 and TRBJ2-1, with a possible D match to TRBD1 (5 bases). Germline V lookup: CDR1 MNHEY, CDR2 SVGEGT. The CDR3 length is 14 residues. V dropped 0 bases and J dropped 7 bases, with 10 bases sitting between them. CDR3 residues: CASSYSQVQNEQFF. The CDR3 nucleotides are TGTGCCAGCAGTTACTCACAGGTTCAGAATGAGCAGTTCTTC.